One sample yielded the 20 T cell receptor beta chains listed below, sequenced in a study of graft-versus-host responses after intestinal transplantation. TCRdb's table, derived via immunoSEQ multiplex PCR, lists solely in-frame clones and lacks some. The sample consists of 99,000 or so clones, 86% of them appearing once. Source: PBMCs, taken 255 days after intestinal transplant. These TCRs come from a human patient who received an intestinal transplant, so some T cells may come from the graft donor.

The CDR3 coding sequence is TGTGCCAGCAGTTACTCCAAGGGGGGCCTAGAGACCCAGTACTTC. Translated, it gives CASSYSKGGLETQYF. The genes are TRBV6-6 and TRBJ2-5; D may correspond to TRBD1 or TRBD2 (6 bases each). Germline V lookup: CDR1 MNHNY, CDR2 SVGAGI (reference sequence). This CDR3 is 15 amino acids long. V lost 0 bases to trimming and J lost 4 bases, with 12 bases between them.

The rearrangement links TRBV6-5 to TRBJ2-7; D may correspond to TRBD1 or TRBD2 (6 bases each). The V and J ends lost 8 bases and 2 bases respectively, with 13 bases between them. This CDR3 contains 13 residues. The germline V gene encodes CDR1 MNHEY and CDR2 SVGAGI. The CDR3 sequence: CASRMGGAYEQYF. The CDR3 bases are TGTGCCAGCCGGATGGGGGGCGCCTACGAGCAGTACTTC.

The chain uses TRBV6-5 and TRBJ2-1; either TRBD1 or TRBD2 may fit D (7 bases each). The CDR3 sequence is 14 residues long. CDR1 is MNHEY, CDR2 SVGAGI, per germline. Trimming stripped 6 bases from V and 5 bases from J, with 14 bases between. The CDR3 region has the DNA TGTGCCAGCAGCCGACAGGGACTAAACAATGAGCAGTTCTTC. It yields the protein CASSRQGLNNEQFF.

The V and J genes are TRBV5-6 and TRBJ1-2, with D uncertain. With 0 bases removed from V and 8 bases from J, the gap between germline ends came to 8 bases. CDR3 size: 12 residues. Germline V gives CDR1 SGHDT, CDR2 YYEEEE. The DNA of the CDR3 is TGTGCCAGCAGCTTGGGGCAGGACGGCTACACCTTC. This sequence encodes CASSLGQDGYTF.

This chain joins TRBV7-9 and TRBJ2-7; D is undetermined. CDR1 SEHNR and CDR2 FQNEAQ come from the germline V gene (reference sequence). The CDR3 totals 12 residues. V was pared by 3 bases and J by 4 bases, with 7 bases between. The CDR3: CASSLTLYEQYF. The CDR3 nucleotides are TGTGCCAGCAGCTTGACCCTATACGAGCAGTACTTC.

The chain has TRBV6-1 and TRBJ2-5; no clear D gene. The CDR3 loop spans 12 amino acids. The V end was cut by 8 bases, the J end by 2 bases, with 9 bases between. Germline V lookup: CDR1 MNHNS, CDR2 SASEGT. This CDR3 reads CASSRSQETQYF. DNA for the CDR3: TGTGCCAGCTCGCGGTCACAAGAGACCCAGTACTTC.

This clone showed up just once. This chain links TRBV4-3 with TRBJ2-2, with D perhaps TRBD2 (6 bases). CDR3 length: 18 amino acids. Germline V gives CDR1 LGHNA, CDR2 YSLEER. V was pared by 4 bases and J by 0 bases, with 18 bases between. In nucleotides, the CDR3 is TGCGCCAGCAGCCGAGCGGGCGAAAAGGGGACGAACACCGGGGAGCTGTTTTTT. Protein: CASSRAGEKGTNTGELFF.

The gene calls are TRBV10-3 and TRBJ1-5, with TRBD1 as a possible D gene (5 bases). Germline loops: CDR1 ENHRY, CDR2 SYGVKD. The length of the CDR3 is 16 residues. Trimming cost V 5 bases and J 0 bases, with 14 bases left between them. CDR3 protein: CAISSRGRNSNQPQHF. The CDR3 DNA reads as TGTGCCATCAGTTCCCGGGGCCGAAATAGCAATCAGCCCCAGCATTTT.

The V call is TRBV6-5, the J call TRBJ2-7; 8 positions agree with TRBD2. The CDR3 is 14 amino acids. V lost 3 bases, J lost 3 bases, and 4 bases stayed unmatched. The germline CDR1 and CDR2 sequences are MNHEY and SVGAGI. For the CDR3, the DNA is TGTGCCAGCAGTTATGGTGCGGGAGGCTACGAGCAGTACGTC. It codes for CASSYGAGGYEQYV.

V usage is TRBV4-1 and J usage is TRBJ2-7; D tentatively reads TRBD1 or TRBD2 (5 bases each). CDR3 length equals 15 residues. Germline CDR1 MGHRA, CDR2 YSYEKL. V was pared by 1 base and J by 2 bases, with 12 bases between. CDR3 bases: TGCGCCAGCAGCCAAGTCATCGGGGACCCCTACGAGCAGTACTTC. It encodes CASSQVIGDPYEQYF.

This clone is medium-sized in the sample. The CDR3 nucleotides read TGTGCCAGCACGGGCGGACTAACTGATGGCTACACCTTC. It specifies CASTGGLTDGYTF. V is TRBV6-1 and J is TRBJ1-2; D gene ambiguous. The CDR3 has 13 residues. Trimming shortened V by 7 bases and J by 6 bases, and 15 bases separated the two germline ends. The germline gives CDR1 MNHNS, CDR2 SASEGT.

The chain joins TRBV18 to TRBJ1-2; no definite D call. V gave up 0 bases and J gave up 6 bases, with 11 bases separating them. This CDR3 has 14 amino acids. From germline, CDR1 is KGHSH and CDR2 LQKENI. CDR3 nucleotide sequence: TGTGCCAGCTCACCACCGGAACCAGTCAATGGCTACACCTTC. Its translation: CASSPPEPVNGYTF.

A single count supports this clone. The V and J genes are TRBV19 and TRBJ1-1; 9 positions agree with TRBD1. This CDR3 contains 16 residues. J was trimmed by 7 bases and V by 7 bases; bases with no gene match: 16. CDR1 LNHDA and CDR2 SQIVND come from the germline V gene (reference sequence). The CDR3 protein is CASTVRDRVGIVEAFF. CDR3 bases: TGTGCCAGTACCGTCCGGGACAGGGTGGGGATTGTTGAAGCTTTCTTT.

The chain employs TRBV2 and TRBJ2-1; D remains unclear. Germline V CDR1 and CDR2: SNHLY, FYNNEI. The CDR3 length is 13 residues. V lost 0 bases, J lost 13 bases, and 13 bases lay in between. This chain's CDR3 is CASSEAQLFDQFF. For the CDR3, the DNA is TGTGCCAGCAGTGAAGCGCAGCTTTTTGATCAGTTCTTC.

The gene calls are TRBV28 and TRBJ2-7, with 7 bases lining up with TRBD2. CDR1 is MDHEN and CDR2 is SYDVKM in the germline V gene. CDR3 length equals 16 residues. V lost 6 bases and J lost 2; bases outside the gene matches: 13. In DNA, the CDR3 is TGTGCCAGCAGCTCCCCCTCTGCGGGACTAACCTACGAGCAGTACTTC. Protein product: CASSSPSAGLTYEQYF.

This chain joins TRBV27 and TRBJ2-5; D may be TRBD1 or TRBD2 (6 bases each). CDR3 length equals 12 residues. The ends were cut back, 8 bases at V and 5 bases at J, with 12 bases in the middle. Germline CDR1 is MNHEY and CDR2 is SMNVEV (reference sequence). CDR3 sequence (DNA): TGTGCCAGCTGGAGAGGGGGGGAGACCCAGTACTTC. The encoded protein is CASWRGGETQYF.

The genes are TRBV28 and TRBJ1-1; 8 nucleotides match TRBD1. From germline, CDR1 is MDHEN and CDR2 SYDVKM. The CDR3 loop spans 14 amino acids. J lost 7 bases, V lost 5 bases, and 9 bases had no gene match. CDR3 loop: CASSGYRGMSEAFF. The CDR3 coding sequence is TGTGCCAGCAGTGGATACAGGGGGATGAGTGAAGCTTTCTTT.

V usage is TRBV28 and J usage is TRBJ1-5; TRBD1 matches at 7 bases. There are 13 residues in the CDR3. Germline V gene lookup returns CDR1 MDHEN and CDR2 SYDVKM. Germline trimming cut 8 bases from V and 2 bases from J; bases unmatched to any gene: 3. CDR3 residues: CASRDSRNQPQHF. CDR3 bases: TGTGCCAGCCGGGACAGCCGCAATCAGCCCCAGCATTTT.

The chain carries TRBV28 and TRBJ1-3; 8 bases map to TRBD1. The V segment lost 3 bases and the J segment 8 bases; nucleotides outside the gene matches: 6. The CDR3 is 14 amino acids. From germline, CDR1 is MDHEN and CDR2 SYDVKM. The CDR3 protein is CASSFGRGQDTIYF. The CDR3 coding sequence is TGTGCCAGCAGTTTTGGCAGGGGGCAGGACACCATATATTTT.

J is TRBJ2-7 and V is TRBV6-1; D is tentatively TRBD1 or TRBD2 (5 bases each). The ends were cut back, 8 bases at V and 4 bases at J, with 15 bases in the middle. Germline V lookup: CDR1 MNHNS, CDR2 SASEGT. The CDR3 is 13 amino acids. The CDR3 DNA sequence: TGTGCCAGCTCAAAAGCAGAGGGGTACGAGCAGTACTTC. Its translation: CASSKAEGYEQYF.